This T cell receptor (beta chain) was identified during a study of T cell repertoires in cytomegalovirus infection. Each CDR3 protein gets one entry after TCRdb re-called the reads with MiXCR. The data contain 640,000 or so distinct CDR3 sequences, roughly 36% of them singletons. CDR3 size: 15 residues. Germline V CDR1 and CDR2: LGHNA, YSLEER. Trimming pared 1 base from V and 3 bases from J, leaving 13 bases between. Only one count was recorded for this clonotype. The antigen is undetermined. This material consisted of cultured PBMCs, taken from culture after CMV antigen stimulation. This chain connects TRBV4-3 to TRBJ2-7, with D possibly called TRBD1 or TRBD2 (5 bases each). The TCR originated in a human donor in good health (CMV status not recorded). Some clones in this sample may be carry-over from other donors' samples. The CDR3 spells CASSQGTGLGYEQYF. CDR3 sequence (DNA): TGCGCCAGCAGCCAAGGAACGGGGCTCGGCTACGAGCAGTACTTC.